The rows below give T cell receptor beta chains drawn from one sample of a study of T-cell reconstitution after alpha-beta-depleted transplantation in children. TCRdb reanalysed the PCR reads using MiXCR and keeps one entry per CDR3 protein. Found here are around 700,000 distinct CDR3 sequences, around 13% of them singletons; the top ten hold around 0.76%. The sample was PBMCs, taken before TCRalphabeta/CD19-depleted stem cell transplant. The receptor set was obtained from a girl aged 2-10 years with congenital amegakaryocytic thrombocytopenia, due to receive a stem cell transplant. The CDR3 runs from the conserved cysteine through the conserved F or W. Fields, in order: CDR3 DNA, CDR3 protein, D gene, V gene, J gene, clone size. D genes are given only for firm matches. Some rows mark clone size as missing; the rest say once, few, many or name a class of expanded clone.

TGTGCCAGCAGCTTCCCAAGCGGGGAGCAGTACTTC	CASSFPSGEQYF	-	TRBV7-9	TRBJ2-7	-
TGCGCCAGCAGCTTGGAGGACTTATCCGCAGATACGCAGTATTTT	CASSLEDLSADTQYF	-	TRBV5-1	TRBJ2-3	few
TGTGCCACAACAGGGGGCGGATACGAGCAGTACTTC	CATTGGGYEQYF	TRBD1	TRBV10-3	TRBJ2-7	-
TGTGCCAGCAGTTTGTGGGAGAAAGAGACCCAGTACTTC	CASSLWEKETQYF	-	TRBV12-3/TRBV12-4	TRBJ2-5	few
TGTGCCAGCAGCCAAGAACTAGCGGGAGGGCCGGAACAGTTCTTC	CASSQELAGGPEQFF	TRBD2	TRBV3-1	TRBJ2-1	-
TGCAGCGTTGAGATTACAGGGATTCGGGAGACCCAGTACTTC	CSVEITGIRETQYF	-	TRBV29-1	TRBJ2-5	-
TGTGCCACCCGGACAGGGGGCTTGATGAACACTGAAGCTTTCTTT	CATRTGGLMNTEAFF	TRBD1	TRBV19	TRBJ1-1	few
TGTGCCAGCAGCCTACCTAGCGGGAGCGACACCGGGGAGCTGTTTTTT	CASSLPSGSDTGELFF	TRBD2	TRBV7-8	TRBJ2-2	few
TGTGCCAGCTCACCCCGACAGGGGCGCACAGATACGCAGTATTTT	CASSPRQGRTDTQYF	TRBD1	TRBV18	TRBJ2-3	-
TGCGCCAGCAGCACATCGAGGGCGGCACCCTACAATGAGCAGTTCTTC	CASSTSRAAPYNEQFF	-	TRBV5-1	TRBJ2-1	-
TGTGCCAGCAGCCAAGTGGCCGACAACCCCCTATATGAGCAGTTCTTC	CASSQVADNPLYEQFF	-	TRBV3-1	TRBJ2-1	many
TGTGCCAGCAGCCAAGATAAGGGACTAGCGGGAGGAGATGAGCAGTTCTTC	CASSQDKGLAGGDEQFF	TRBD2	TRBV3-1	TRBJ2-1	-
TGTGCCAGCAGCCAGGTCATCAAAAATGAGCAGTTCTTC	CASSQVIKNEQFF	-	TRBV3-1	TRBJ2-1	few
TGTGCCAGCAGCTCCGCGTTTTCGGAAGGCGGCAATCAGCCCCAGCATTTT	CASSSAFSEGGNQPQHF	-	TRBV7-9	TRBJ1-5	many
TGCGCCAGCAGCTGGATGCCACAAGAGACCCAGTACTTC	CASSWMPQETQYF	-	TRBV5-1	TRBJ2-5	few
TGTGCCAGCAGTCCCCGAGGCACAGGGTTAGGTAGCAATCAGCCCCAGCATTTT	CASSPRGTGLGSNQPQHF	-	TRBV12-3/TRBV12-4	TRBJ1-5	many
TGTGCCACCAGCGACCGACTAGGATCGGAGCTGTTTTTT	CATSDRLGSELFF	-	TRBV15	TRBJ2-2	many
TGTGCCAGCAGCTTGGCGAGGGGAGGGGGTGAAAAACTGTTTTTT	CASSLARGGGEKLFF	-	TRBV5-5	TRBJ1-4	few
TGCGCCAGCAGCTTGGAGTACAGGGGGTACGAGCAGTACTTC	CASSLEYRGYEQYF	TRBD1	TRBV5-1	TRBJ2-7	few
TGCGCCAGCAGCTTAACAGGGACAATCGGCTACAATGAGCAGTTCTTC	CASSLTGTIGYNEQFF	-	TRBV5-1	TRBJ2-1	-
TGCAGCGTTGACGATGATTGGGGGAAACGAGCTTTCTTT	CSVDDDWGKRAFF	-	TRBV29-1	TRBJ1-1	few
TGCAGCGTTGCCTGGCTAGCGGGAGCCCCGAATGAGCAGTTCTTC	CSVAWLAGAPNEQFF	TRBD2	TRBV29-1	TRBJ2-1	many